These 5 T cell receptor beta chains were sequenced from one sample in a study of blood T cells in healthy people across ages. For the second PCR, which ran for roughly 7 to 11 cycles, a sample-barcoded 5' primer and a J-beta primer mix were used. Via MiXCR, TCRdb re-called the 5' RACE reads, giving one row per CDR3 protein. The repertoire holds more than 1.4 million distinct CDR3 sequences, roughly 40% seen once, with under 8% in the top ten. Sequencing was carried out using blood. These receptors came from a woman younger than 30 in good health.

This clonotype was observed a handful of times. V gene TRBV7-2 combines with J gene TRBJ1-2; D is undetermined. CDR1 SGHTA and CDR2 FQGNSA come from the germline V gene. V shed 2 bases and J shed 3 bases, with 13 bases lying between them. CDR3 length equals 15 residues. The CDR3 protein is CASSLFRQNYYGYTF. The CDR3 DNA is TGTGCCAGCAGCTTATTCCGGCAGAACTACTATGGCTACACCTTC.

This clonotype occurred a few times. The chain recombines TRBV12-3 or TRBV12-4 with TRBJ1-6; D unresolved. Deletions cut 6 bases from V and 8 bases from J, with 8 bases between. The CDR3 runs 12 residues. The CDR3 bases are TGTGCCAGCAGGATTGGGGATTCACCCCTCCACTTT. This codes for CASRIGDSPLHF.

To note about this clonotype: The germline gene is not matched at one end of the junction; a read error may be the cause. The V and J genes are TRBV10-3 and TRBJ2-3; D is undetermined. The V gene's germline CDR1 is ENHRY and CDR2 SYGVKD. There are 15 residues in the CDR3. DNA of the CDR3: TGTGCCATCAGTGAAGTTAGCCGGAATACAGATACGCAGAATTTT. Amino acid sequence: CAISEVSRNTDTQNF.

The chain couples TRBV20-1 to TRBJ1-2; D gene uncertain. The CDR3 loop spans 12 amino acids. The V gene's germline CDR1 is DFQATT and CDR2 SNEGSKA (reference sequence). The ends were cut back, 5 bases at V and 1 base at J, with 8 bases in the middle. The CDR3 region is CSAGRLNYGYTF. The CDR3, as DNA: TGCAGTGCTGGGAGGCTTAACTATGGCTACACCTTC.

The CDR3: CASSLRAGREQYF. The CDR3 DNA follows: TGTGCCAGCAGTTTGCGGGCAGGGCGCGAGCAGTACTTC. The J gene is TRBJ2-5, the V gene TRBV28; either TRBD1 or TRBD2 may fit D (5 bases each). With the DNA end fitting TRBJ2-7 better, the J assignment may be wrong. The CDR3 consists of 13 residues. From germline, CDR1 is MDHEN and CDR2 SYDVKM.